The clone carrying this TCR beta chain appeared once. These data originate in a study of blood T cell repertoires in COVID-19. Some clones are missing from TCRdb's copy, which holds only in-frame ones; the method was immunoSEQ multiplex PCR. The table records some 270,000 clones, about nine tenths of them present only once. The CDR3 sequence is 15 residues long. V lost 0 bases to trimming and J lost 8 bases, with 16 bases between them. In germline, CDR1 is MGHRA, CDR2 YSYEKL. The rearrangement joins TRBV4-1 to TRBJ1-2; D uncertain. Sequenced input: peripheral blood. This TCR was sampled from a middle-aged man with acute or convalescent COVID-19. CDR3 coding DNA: TGCGCCAGCAGCCAAGAAGGAGCCCGCCGGGTGGGCTACACCTTC. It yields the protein CASSQEGARRVGYTF.